The clone carrying this T cell receptor beta chain was seen many times. This entry comes from a study of regulatory T cells in long-lasting Graves disease. HTBI primers from iRepertoire and Arm-PCR of CDR3 regions yielded the TCR beta libraries. TCRdb re-called the multiplex PCR reads with MiXCR, one entry per CDR3 protein. The repertoire includes approximately 360,000 distinct CDR3 sequences, approximately 12% of them detected once, and approximately 19% sits in the top ten. Documented time point: newly diagnosed GD, antithyroid drugs for less than 3 months. Following extraction of RNA from PBMCs, that RNA was used to make the TCR library. The CDR3 is made up of 15 amino acids. The V end lost 2 bases, the J end lost 4 bases, and 14 bases lay between the germline ends. Germline V gives CDR1 MNHEY, CDR2 SVGAGI. This sample also belongs to another study, concerning T cells in Graves' hyperthyroidism and ophthalmopathy. According to that study: Patients aged 18 to 65 had newly diagnosed hyperthyroidism lasting under 2 months.

The chain carries TRBV6-5 and TRBJ2-5, with a tentative D call TRBD2 (7 bases). The starting material was peripheral blood mononuclear cells (PBMCs), obtained at new diagnosis, from a patient treated with antithyroid drugs. The sequence was collected from a woman under 30 with Graves disease. Written as DNA, the CDR3 is TGTGCCAGCAGTTACCAGGGGAGGGTTTTAGAGACCCAGTACTTC. As protein: CASSYQGRVLETQYF.